This is a list of T cell receptor beta chains from one sample in a study of T cell responses to AZD1222 COVID-19 vaccine. TCRdb's table, derived via immunoSEQ multiplex PCR, lists solely in-frame clones and lacks some. The sample carries about 97,000 clones, 87% recorded once. Sequenced material: peripheral blood, taken 28 days after the second AZD1222 dose. The receptors shown here come from an adult who received the AZD1222 COVID-19 vaccine. CDR3s include the opening cysteine and the closing phenylalanine or tryptophan. The D gene is left open where the match is weak. Some rows mark clone size as missing; the rest say once, few, many or name a class of expanded clone.

j_gene,v_gene,d_gene,abundance,CDR3nt,CDR3aa
TRBJ1-5,TRBV7-2,TRBD1,-,TGTGCCAGCAGCAAGGACAGGGGCCAGCCCCAGCATTTT,CASSKDRGQPQHF
TRBJ2-3,TRBV6-2/TRBV6-3,-,few,TGTGCCAGCAGTGACTCGGGAGTTTTGTCAGATACGCAGTATTTT,CASSDSGVLSDTQYF
TRBJ1-5,TRBV6-1,-,-,TGTGCCAGCAGTGAATCACCAGGGCCACAGCCCCAGCATTTT,CASSESPGPQPQHF
TRBJ1-1,TRBV29-1,-,few,TGCAGCGTGGGGGACGGCATGAACACTGAAGCTTTCTTT,CSVGDGMNTEAFF
TRBJ1-2,TRBV10-1,-,once,TGCGCCAGCAGTGAATCAGTTAACTATGGCTACACCTTC,CASSESVNYGYTF
TRBJ2-1,TRBV5-8,TRBD2,-,TGTGCCAGCAGCCCACGTGGTCGCCTAGCGGGGGTAAATGAGCAGTTCTTC,CASSPRGRLAGVNEQFF
TRBJ2-3,TRBV27,-,-,TGTGCCAGCAGTTTATGGGTGGGGGCCCGCACAGATACGCAGTATTTT,CASSLWVGARTDTQYF
TRBJ2-1,TRBV4-3,TRBD2,once,TGCGCCAGCAGCCAATCCCCGGCTAGCGGACAAAACAATGAGCAGTTCTTC,CASSQSPASGQNNEQFF
TRBJ1-2,TRBV5-1,-,once,TGCGCCAGCAGCTTGGGGTCAGATACTAACTATGGCTACACCTTC,CASSLGSDTNYGYTF
TRBJ1-4,TRBV7-2,-,-,TGTGCCAGCAGCTTAGAACAGGGCGTTGAAAAACTGTTTTTT,CASSLEQGVEKLFF
TRBJ1-3,TRBV5-6,TRBD1,-,TGTGCCAGCAGCCGAACTGGGACAGGGGGAAACACCATATATTTT,CASSRTGTGGNTIYF
TRBJ2-1,TRBV28,-,-,TGTGCCAGCAGTGAAACGTGGACCCCAGTTCTCTACAATGAGCAGTTCTTC,CASSETWTPVLYNEQFF
TRBJ2-7,TRBV21-1,-,-,TGTGCCAGCAAGGTGAGCAAGAGCTCCTACGAGCAGTACTTC,CASKVSKSSYEQYF
TRBJ2-5,TRBV5-4,-,-,TGTGCCAGCAGCTTTTTCGTCGGCGGGTTAGGTGAGACCCAGTACTTC,CASSFFVGGLGETQYF
TRBJ2-1,TRBV5-4,TRBD2,-,TGTGCCAGCAGCTTCGGACTAGCGGGAATTGATGAGCAGTTCTTC,CASSFGLAGIDEQFF
TRBJ2-7,TRBV9,-,few,TGTGCCAGCAGCGTAGGGGACACCACCTACGAGCAGTACTTC,CASSVGDTTYEQYF
TRBJ2-3,TRBV5-1,-,-,TGCGCCAGCAGCACAGGTCCACACTCAACGCAGTATTTT,CASSTGPHSTQYF
TRBJ1-6,TRBV11-2,TRBD1,-,TGTGCCAGCAGCGATGGACAGGGGTATTCACCCCTCCACTTT,CASSDGQGYSPLHF
TRBJ2-1,TRBV24-1,-,-,TGTGCCACCAGTGAACCCGGGACAAGTGAGCAGTTCTTC,CATSEPGTSEQFF
TRBJ1-1,TRBV30,TRBD1,-,TGTGCCTGGAGTGTTTCCGGGACAGGAGCTTTTTCATGG,CAWSVSGTGAFSW
TRBJ1-6,TRBV11-2,TRBD1,-,TGTGCCAGCAGCTTAGAACTCGGGGACAGGACTTTTAAGGTCGATTCACCCCTCCACTTT,CASSLELGDRTFKVDSPLHF
TRBJ1-1,TRBV7-2,TRBD1,few,TGTGCCAGCAGCCCTGAAGGGACAGCTCTTAACACTGAAGCTTTCTTT,CASSPEGTALNTEAFF
TRBJ1-5,TRBV12-3/TRBV12-4,-,-,TGTGCCAATTCCAGGGATAGCAATCAGCCCCAGCATTTT,CANSRDSNQPQHF
TRBJ1-1,TRBV9,TRBD1,-,TGTGCCAGCAGCCCCTTGACAGGGACGGACACTGAAGCTTTCTTT,CASSPLTGTDTEAFF
TRBJ2-7,TRBV5-1,TRBD1,-,TGCGCCAGCAGCTTGGATCAGGGGGCGAGAGAGCAGTACTTC,CASSLDQGAREQYF
TRBJ2-7,TRBV19,-,once,TGTGCCAGTAGTAGGAGGGCAGTTCGCTCCTACGAGCAGTACTTC,CASSRRAVRSYEQYF
TRBJ2-3,TRBV11-3,-,-,TGTGCCAGCAGCCATCGGGCGATAGGTACCAAGTATTTT,CASSHRAIGTKYF
TRBJ2-7,TRBV28,-,-,TGTGCCAGCAGTTACGGGCCTATTGAGCAGTACTTC,CASSYGPIEQYF
TRBJ1-2,TRBV6-5,-,-,TGTGCCAGCAGTTTCAGGGGCGCGACTAATGGCTACACCTTC,CASSFRGATNGYTF
TRBJ2-5,TRBV27,TRBD2,-,TGTGCCAGCAGTCTAGCGGGGGGGCAAGAGACCCAGTACTTC,CASSLAGGQETQYF
TRBJ2-7,TRBV29-1,-,-,TGCAGCGTTGTAGGTCAGGGCTACGAGCAGTACTTC,CSVVGQGYEQYF